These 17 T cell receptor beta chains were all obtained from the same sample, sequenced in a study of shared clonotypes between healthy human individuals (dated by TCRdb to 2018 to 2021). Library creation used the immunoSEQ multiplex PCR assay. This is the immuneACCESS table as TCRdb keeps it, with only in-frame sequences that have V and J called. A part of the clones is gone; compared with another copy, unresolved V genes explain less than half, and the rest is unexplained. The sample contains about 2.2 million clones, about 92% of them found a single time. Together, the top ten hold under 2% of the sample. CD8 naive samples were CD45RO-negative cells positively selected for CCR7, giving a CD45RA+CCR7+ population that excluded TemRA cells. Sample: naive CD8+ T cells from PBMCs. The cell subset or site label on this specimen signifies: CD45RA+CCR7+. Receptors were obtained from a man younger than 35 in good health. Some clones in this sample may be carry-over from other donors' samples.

The CDR3 sequence: CASSFLSPRDSNYTF. CDR3 nucleotide sequence: TGTGCCAGCAGCTTCCTCTCACCCCGGGACAGCAACTACACCTTC. This chain joins TRBV13 and TRBJ1-2; 7 bases fit TRBD1. V shed 3 bases and J 10 bases; nucleotides not matched to a gene: 14. The germline gives CDR1 PRHDT, CDR2 FYEKMQ (reference sequence). The CDR3 has 15 residues.

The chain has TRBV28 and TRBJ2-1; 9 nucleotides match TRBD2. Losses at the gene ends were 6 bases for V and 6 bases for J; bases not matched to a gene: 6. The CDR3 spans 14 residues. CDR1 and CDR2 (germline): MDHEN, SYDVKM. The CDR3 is CASSPLAGSNEQFF. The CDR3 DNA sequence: TGTGCCAGCAGCCCTCTAGCGGGAAGCAATGAGCAGTTCTTC.

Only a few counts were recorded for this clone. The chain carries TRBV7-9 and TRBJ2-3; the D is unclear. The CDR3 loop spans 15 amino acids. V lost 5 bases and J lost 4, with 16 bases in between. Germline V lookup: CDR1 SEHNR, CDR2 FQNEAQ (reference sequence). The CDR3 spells CASSHLRAAADTQYF. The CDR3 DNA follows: TGTGCCAGCAGCCACCTTCGGGCCGCGGCAGATACGCAGTATTTT.

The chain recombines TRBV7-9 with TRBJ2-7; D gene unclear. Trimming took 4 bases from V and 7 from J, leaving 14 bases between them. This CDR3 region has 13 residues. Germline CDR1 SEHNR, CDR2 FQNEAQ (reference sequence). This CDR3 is CASSSKPAVEQYF. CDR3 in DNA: TGTGCCAGCAGCTCGAAACCGGCGGTAGAGCAGTACTTC.

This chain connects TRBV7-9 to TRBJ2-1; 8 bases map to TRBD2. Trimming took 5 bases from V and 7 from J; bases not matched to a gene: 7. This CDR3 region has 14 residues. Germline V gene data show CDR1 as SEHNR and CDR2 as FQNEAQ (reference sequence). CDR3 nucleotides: TGTGCCAGCAGCGTCCCCGGGGGGGTGAATGAGCAGTTCTTC. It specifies CASSVPGGVNEQFF.

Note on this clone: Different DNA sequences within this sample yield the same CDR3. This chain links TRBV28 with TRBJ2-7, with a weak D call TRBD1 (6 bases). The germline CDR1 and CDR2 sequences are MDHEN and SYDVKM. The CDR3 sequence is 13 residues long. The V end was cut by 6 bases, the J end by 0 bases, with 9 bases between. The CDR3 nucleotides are TGTGCCAGCAGCCTGACAGGCTCCTACGAGCAGTACTTC. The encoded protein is CASSLTGSYEQYF.

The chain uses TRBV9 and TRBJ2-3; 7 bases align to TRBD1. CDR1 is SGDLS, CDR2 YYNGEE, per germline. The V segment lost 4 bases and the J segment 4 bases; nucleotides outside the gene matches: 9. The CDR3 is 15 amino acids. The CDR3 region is CASSQDRRKSDTQYF. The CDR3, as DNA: TGTGCCAGCAGCCAGGACAGGAGAAAATCAGATACGCAGTATTTT.

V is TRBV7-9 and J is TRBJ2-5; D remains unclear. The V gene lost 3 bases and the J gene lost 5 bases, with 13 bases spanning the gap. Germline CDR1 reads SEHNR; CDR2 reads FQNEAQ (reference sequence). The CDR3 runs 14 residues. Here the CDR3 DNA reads TGTGCCAGCAGCTTTCTCCCTCCAGCGGAGACCCAGTACTTC. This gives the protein CASSFLPPAETQYF.

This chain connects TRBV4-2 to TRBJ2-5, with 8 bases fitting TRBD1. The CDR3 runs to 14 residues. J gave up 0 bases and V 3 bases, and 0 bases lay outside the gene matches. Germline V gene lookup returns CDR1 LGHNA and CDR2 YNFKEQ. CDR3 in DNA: TGTGCCAGCAGCCAGGACAGGGACCAAGAGACCCAGTACTTC. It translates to CASSQDRDQETQYF.

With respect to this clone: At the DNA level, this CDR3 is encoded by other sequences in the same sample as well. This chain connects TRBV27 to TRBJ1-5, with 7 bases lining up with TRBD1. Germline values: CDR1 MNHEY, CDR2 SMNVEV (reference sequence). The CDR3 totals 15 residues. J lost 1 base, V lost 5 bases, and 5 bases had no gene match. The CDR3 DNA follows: TGTGCCAGCAGTCCACTGGGACAGAGCAATCAGCCCCAGCATTTT. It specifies CASSPLGQSNQPQHF.

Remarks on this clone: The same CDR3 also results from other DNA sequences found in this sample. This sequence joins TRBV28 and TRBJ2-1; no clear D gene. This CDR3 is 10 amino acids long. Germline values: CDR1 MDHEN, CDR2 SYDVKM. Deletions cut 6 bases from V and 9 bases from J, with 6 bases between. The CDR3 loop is CASSWGEQFF. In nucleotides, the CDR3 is TGTGCCAGCAGCTGGGGTGAGCAGTTCTTC.

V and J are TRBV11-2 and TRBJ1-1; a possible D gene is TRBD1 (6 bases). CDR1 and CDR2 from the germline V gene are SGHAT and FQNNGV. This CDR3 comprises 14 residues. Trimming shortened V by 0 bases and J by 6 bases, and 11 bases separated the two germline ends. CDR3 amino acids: CASSLDPRGPEAFF. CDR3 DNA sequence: TGTGCCAGCAGCTTAGATCCTCGGGGGCCTGAAGCTTTCTTT.

CDR3 in DNA: TGTGCCAGCAGCCAATCCCGGACAGGGGGCTACGAGCAGTACTTC. Its protein product is CASSQSRTGGYEQYF. The gene calls are TRBV16 and TRBJ2-7, with TRBD1 identical over 10 bases. Germline trimming cut 0 bases from V and 3 bases from J; bases unmatched to any gene: 2. CDR3 length: 15 amino acids. CDR1 is KGHSY, CDR2 FQNENV, per germline. Filled out from reference TRBV16 and TRBJ2-7, the complete variable domain reads GEEVAQTPKHLVRGEGQKAKLYCAPIKGHSYVFWYQQVLKNEFKFLISFQNENVFDETGMPKERFSAKCLPNSPCSLEIQATKLEDSAVYFCASSQSRTGGYEQYFGPGTRLTVT.

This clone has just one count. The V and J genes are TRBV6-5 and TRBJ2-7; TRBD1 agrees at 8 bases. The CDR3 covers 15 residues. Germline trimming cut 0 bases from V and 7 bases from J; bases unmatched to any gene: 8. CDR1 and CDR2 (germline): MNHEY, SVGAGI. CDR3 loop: CASSYSQDRAGEQYF. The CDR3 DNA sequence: TGTGCCAGCAGTTACTCCCAGGACAGGGCGGGGGAGCAGTACTTC.

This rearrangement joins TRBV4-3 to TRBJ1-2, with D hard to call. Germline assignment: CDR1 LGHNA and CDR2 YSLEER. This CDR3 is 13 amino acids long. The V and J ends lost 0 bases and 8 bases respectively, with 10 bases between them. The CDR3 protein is CASSQDRSGGYTF. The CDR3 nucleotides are TGCGCCAGCAGCCAAGATAGATCCGGCGGCTACACCTTC.

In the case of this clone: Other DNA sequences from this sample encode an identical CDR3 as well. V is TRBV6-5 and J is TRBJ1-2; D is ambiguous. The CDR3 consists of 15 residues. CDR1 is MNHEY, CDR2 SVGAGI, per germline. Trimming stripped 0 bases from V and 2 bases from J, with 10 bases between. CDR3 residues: CASSYSAGPNYGYTF. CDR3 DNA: TGTGCCAGCAGTTACTCGGCAGGACCAAACTATGGCTACACCTTC.

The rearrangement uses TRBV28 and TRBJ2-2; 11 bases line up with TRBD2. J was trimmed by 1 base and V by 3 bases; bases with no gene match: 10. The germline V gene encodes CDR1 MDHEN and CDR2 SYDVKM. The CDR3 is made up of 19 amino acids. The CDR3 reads CASSFPTPGLAENTGELFF. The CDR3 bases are TGTGCCAGCAGTTTCCCGACTCCGGGACTAGCGGAGAACACCGGGGAGCTGTTTTTT.